This TCR beta chain was sequenced in a study of graft-versus-host responses after intestinal transplantation (dated by TCRdb to the early 2020s). Turning to the overall study: Recipients received multivisceral, liver-intestinal, or isolated intestinal transplants. Every recipient was given anti-thymocyte globulin induction, followed by roughly 3 years of maintenance tacrolimus and steroids. After intestinal transplantation, graft-versus-host and host-versus-graft alloreactive T cell clones in the graft, circulation and bone marrow were tracked using bulk TCR-beta CDR3 sequencing. Alloreactive clones were identified by sequencing pre-transplant mixed lymphocyte reaction products and comparing these products with unstimulated pre-transplant donor and recipient T cells. A cohort of fewer than 25 intestinal transplant recipients, including one retransplant, was enrolled, and a few patients lacking pretransplant specimens were excluded. Donor T cell macrochimerism was defined as a peak of at least 4% donor T cells among recipient peripheral blood mononuclear cells. Rather than being sequenced by the commercial service, samples from three later patients were sequenced in-house on an Illumina MiSeq and processed with MiXCR.

Comment on this clone: Its antigen remains unidentified. No clone much larger than this one lies a single base away; base qualities are absent.

General study outcomes and caveats: Patients with donor T cell macrochimerism had high GvH to HvG T cell clonal ratios in their allografts. The relatively low number and heterogeneity of intestinal transplant patients limited the conclusions. Early after transplant, peak levels of circulating GvH clones were associated with declines in HvG clones. GvH clones were detected in recipient bone marrow, and some of these GvH clones were observed earlier in ileal mucosa or blood, consistent with an intestinal mucosal origin.

The sample's time point label is to be understood as: cells obtained before transplantation from donor or recipient. CD3+CD4+ and CD3+CD8+ populations were FACS-sorted from unstimulated pre-transplant donor and recipient cells taken from spleen or lymph nodes. Libraries were constructed by the immunoSEQ multiplex PCR assay. For most patients, genomic DNA was isolated with the Qiagen DNeasy Blood and Tissue Kit and sent frozen to Adaptive Biotechnologies for TCR sequencing. Adaptive Biotechnologies carried out high-throughput TCR-beta CDR3 sequencing of genomic DNA for most patients. The authors processed their data as follows. Adaptive's ImmunoSEQ software supplied the TCR sequencing data for around 19 patients, while MiXCR and VDJtools were used to process a few other patients. To correct CD4 versus CD8 sorting errors, sequences present in both subsets at a frequency ratio below 5:1 were removed. CDR3 nucleotide sequences shared by donor and recipient were removed because the origin of these sequences could not be assigned. Alloreactive clones required at least 2-fold expansion over unstimulated cells and minimum CFSE-low frequency of 0.002% (template counts) or 0.001% (read counts). Clones detected in sequenced pre-transplant spleen, lymph node, or MLR CFSE-low populations of the donor or recipient were defined as mappable. The cumulative frequency of alloreactive clones was calculated as a percentage of all sequences, weighted by copy number. This immuneACCESS table, as held by TCRdb, lists in-frame sequences with V and J called but not all clones. Of the missing ones, under half trace to an unresolved V gene in checked studies; the others have no known cause. V, J and clone size derive from that table, while D and trimming were established from the DNA sequence. The sample table holds just under 90,000 clones, of which roughly four fifths were seen once. The biggest ten clones account for 15% to 20% of the sample.

Trimmed from V: 4 bases; trimmed from J: 11 bases; junction bases lacking a gene match: 6. For CDR1 and CDR2, the germline V gene lists MDHEN and SYDVKM. CDR3 length: 12 amino acids, cysteine to phenylalanine. CDR3 DNA is the only sequence kept; it has 36 bases, read in frame from the first base. The chain links TRBV28 with TRBJ1-1, with 8 middle bases fitting TRBD1. The receptor was isolated from a human donor who received an intestinal transplant. This specimen was unstimulated CD8+ T cells sorted from spleen or lymph node cells, taken before intestinal transplant. The CDR3 amino acid sequence is: CASSYNRGGAFF. The nucleotide sequence reads as follows: TGTGCCAGCAGTTATAACAGGGGGGGGGCTTTCTTT.